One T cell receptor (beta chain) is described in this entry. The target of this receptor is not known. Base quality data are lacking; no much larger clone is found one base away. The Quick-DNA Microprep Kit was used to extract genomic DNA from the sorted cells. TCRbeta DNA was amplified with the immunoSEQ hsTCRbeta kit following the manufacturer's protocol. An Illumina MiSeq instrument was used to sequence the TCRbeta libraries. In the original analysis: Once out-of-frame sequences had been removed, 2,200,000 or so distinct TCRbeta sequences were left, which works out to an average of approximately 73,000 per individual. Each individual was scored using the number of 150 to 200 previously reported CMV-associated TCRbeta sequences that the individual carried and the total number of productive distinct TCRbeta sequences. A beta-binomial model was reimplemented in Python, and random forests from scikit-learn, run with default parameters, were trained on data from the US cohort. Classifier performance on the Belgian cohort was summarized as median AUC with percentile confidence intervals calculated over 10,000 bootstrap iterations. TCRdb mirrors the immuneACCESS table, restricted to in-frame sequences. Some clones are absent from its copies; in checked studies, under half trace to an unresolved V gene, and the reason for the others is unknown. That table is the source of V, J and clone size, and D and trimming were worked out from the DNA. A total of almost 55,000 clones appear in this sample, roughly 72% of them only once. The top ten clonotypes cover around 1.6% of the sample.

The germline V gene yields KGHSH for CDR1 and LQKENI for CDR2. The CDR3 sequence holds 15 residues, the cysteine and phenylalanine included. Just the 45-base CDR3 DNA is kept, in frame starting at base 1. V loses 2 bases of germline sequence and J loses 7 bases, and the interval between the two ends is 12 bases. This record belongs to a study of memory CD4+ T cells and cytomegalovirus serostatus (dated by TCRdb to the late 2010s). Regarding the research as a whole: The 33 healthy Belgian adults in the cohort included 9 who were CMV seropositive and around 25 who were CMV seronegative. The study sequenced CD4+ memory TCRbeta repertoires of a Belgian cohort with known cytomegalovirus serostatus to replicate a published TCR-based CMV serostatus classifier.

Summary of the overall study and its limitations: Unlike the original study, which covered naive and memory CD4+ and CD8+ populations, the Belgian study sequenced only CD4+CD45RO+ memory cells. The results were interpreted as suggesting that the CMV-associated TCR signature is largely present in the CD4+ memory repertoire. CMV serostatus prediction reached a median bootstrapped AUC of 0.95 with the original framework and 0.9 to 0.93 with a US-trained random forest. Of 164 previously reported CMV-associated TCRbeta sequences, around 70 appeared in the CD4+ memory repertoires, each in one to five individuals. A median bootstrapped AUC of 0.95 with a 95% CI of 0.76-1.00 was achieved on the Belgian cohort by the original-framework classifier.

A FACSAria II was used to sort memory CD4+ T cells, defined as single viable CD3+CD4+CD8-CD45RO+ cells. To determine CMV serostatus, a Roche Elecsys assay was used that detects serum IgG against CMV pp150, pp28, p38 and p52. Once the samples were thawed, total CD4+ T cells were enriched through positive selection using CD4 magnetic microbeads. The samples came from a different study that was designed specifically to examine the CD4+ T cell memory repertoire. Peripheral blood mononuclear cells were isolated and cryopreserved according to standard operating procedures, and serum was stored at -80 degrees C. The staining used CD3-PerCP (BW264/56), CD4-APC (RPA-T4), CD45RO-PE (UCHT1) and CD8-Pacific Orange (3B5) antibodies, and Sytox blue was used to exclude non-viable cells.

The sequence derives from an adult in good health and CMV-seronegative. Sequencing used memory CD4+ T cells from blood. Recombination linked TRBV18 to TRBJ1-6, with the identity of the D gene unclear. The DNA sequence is TGTGCCAGCTCACCAAACGCACCGAGAAATTCACCCCTCCACTTT. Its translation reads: CASSPNAPRNSPLHF.